This TCR beta chain is drawn from a study of blood T cell repertoires in COVID-19 (dated by TCRdb to the early 2020s). General notes on the study: Samples covering the acute and convalescent phases of COVID-19 were provided by collaborators in the United States, Italy and Spain. The dataset comprised deeply sampled blood TCRbeta repertoires from subjects exposed to, actively infected with, or recovered from COVID-19. The sample metadata nearly always contained a de-identified subject ID, COVID-19 status, age in years and sex. The prospective study material was composed of cDNA or gDNA derived from T cells, B-cell-depleted T cells, or PBMCs. Where available, HLA class I and class II types were taken from metadata supplied by the sample provider and were not determined by assay-based typing. Samples came from the ongoing ImmuneRACE study (first 160 participants) plus 1,254 subjects from 6 global collaborators. The repertoires were released in a freely available public database meant as a resource for research on the immune response to SARS-CoV-2. Here is what the overall study found, with its caveats: The amount of clinical and demographic metadata varied by source and participant and was provided uncurated.

This clone was observed a single time. It lacks a known antigen. Base quality data are lacking; no much larger clone is found one base away. Trimming costs V 4 bases and J 0 bases, and their ends lie 7 bases apart. The cysteine opens and the phenylalanine closes a CDR3 of 13 amino acids. Just the 39-base CDR3 DNA is kept, in frame starting at base 1. CDR1 is given as SGHRS and CDR2 as YFSETQ, both from the germline V gene. TCRbeta CDR3 regions were amplified from genomic DNA using the immunoSEQ Assay, a bias-controlled multiplex PCR. On the study's bioinformatics: The number of nucleated cells in each sample was estimated from the amplification of reference gene primers within the assay. Sequence reads were collapsed and filtered to measure the absolute abundance of every unique TCRbeta CDR3 rearrangement. Productive Simpson clonality was computed per sample as the square root of Simpson's diversity index over productive rearrangements. Entries here come from immuneACCESS through TCRdb and include only in-frame sequences with V and J called. Some clones fail to appear in such tables; in the studies checked, an unresolved V gene covers under half of the shortfall, and the cause of the remainder is unknown. V, J and clone size derive from that table, while D and trimming were established from the DNA sequence. The sample table records about 160,000 clones; 80% of these occur just once. The ten largest clones take up 4.5% to 7.5% of the sample.

Participants in the prospective study were aged about 18 to 90 years, lived in 20 to 30 United States geographic areas, and enrolled through a virtual design. Cohort assignment in the prospective study relied on participant-reported clinical history from a screening survey and a study questionnaire. ImmuneRACE Cohort 3 recovered participants were defined by two consecutive negative NP/OP PCR tests, healthcare professional clearance, or symptom resolution. In the prospective study, whole blood, serum and a nasopharyngeal or oropharyngeal swab were collected from each participant by mobile phlebotomists. Over an approximately 2-month period, participants in the prospective study had the option of providing additional blood draws and questionnaires. Prospective study blood samples were shipped either frozen or at room temperature before DNA extraction.

The chain is assembled from TRBV5-1 and TRBJ1-2, with an unclear D gene assignment. Specimen: PBMCs or T cells enriched from blood (not recorded which). The receptor was isolated from a middle-aged man who had recovered from COVID-19. The CDR3 protein sequence reads: CASSEFTNYGYTF. The bases read TGCGCCAGCAGCGAGTTCACTAACTATGGCTACACCTTC.